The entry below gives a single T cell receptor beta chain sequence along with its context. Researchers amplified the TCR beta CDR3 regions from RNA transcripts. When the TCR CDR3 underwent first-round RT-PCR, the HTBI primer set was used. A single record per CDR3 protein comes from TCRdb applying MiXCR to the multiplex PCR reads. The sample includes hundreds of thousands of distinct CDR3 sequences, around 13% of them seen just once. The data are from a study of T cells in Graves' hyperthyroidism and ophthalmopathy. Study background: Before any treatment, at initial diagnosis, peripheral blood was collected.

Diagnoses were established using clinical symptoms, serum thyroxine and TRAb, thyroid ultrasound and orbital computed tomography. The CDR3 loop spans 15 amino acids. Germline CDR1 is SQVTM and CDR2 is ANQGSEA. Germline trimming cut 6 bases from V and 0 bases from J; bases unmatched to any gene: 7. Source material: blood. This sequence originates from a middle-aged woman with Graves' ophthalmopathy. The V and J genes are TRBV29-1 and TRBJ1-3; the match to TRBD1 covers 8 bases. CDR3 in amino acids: CSVTAGTGSGNTIYF. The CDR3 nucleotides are TGCAGCGTAACGGCCGGGACAGGCTCTGGAAACACCATATATTTT.